This entry lists 19 T cell receptor beta chains sequenced from one sample in a study of cytomegalovirus exposure and HLA in healthy donors. The PCR was carried out with 60 Vbeta primers and 13 Jbeta primers. Profiled with immunoSEQ multiplex PCR; TCRdb holds only in-frame clones, not every one. The data show roughly 180,000 clones, about 75% seen once. Specimen: PBMCs. The receptor set was obtained from a man aged 45-60 years in good health and CMV-seropositive.

This clone appeared a single time. This chain connects TRBV20-1 to TRBJ1-2; D not resolved. V lost 3 bases and J lost 5, with 7 bases in between. Looked up from germline, CDR1 is DFQATT and CDR2 is SNEGSKA (reference sequence). This CDR3 has 11 residues. The CDR3 sequence is CSASSRYGYTF. The CDR3 region has the DNA TGCAGTGCTAGTAGTCGGTATGGCTACACCTTC.

The gene calls are TRBV5-1 and TRBJ2-1; D unresolved. V was pared by 1 base and J by 7 bases, with 12 bases between. There are 14 residues in the CDR3. Germline assignment: CDR1 SGHRS and CDR2 YFSETQ. The CDR3 DNA reads as TGCGCCAGCAGCTTGTTTTCAGGTGGGAATGAGCAGTTCTTC. This encodes CASSLFSGGNEQFF.

The chain carries TRBV6-1 and TRBJ1-5, with 7 positions matching TRBD1. CDR3 length: 15 residues. J was trimmed by 3 bases and V by 2 bases; bases with no gene match: 4. Germline V gene lookup returns CDR1 MNHNS and CDR2 SASEGT. The CDR3 region has the DNA TGTGCCAGCAGTGAACGACAGGGCTACAATCAGCCCCAGCATTTT. It translates to CASSERQGYNQPQHF.

The chain joins TRBV6-1 to TRBJ2-7; TRBD2 agrees at 8 bases. The CDR3 has 12 amino acids. Trimming at V came to 6 bases and at J to 6 bases, leaving 4 bases not matched to a gene. CDR1 is MNHNS, CDR2 SASEGT, per germline. CDR3 residues: CASSAGLGEQYV. CDR3 DNA sequence: TGTGCCAGCAGCGCGGGACTAGGCGAGCAGTACGTC.

This clone appeared a few times. This rearrangement joins TRBV6-1 to TRBJ1-6; D is undetermined. The ends were cut back, 7 bases at V and 5 bases at J, with 12 bases in the middle. Looked up from germline, CDR1 is MNHNS and CDR2 is SASEGT. This CDR3 spans 14 amino acids. CDR3 sequence (DNA): TGTGCCAGCAAAGAGGTAGTTAATAATTCACCCCTCCACTTT. Translation: CASKEVVNNSPLHF.

The J gene is TRBJ2-3, the V gene TRBV5-6; TRBD2 might be the D (6 bases). The CDR3 contains 16 residues. Trimming removed 3 bases from V and 5 bases from J, with 19 bases in between. Germline V lookup: CDR1 SGHDT, CDR2 YYEEEE. The CDR3 reads CASSSRGGGVVDTQYF. The DNA for the CDR3 is TGTGCCAGCAGCTCTCGAGGAGGAGGGGTGGTAGATACGCAGTATTTT.

J is TRBJ2-5 and V is TRBV18; D remains ambiguous. Germline V gives CDR1 KGHSH, CDR2 LQKENI. V was pared by 3 bases and J by 1 base, with 9 bases between. The length of the CDR3 is 14 residues. CDR3 bases: TGTGCCAGCTCACCTGATACAGTCCAAGAGACCCAGTACTTC. It specifies CASSPDTVQETQYF.

The chain couples TRBV6-5 to TRBJ1-3; D unclear. Trimming shortened V by 7 bases and J by 0 bases, and 10 bases separated the two germline ends. Germline-derived CDR1 and CDR2 are MNHEY and SVGAGI. The CDR3 is made up of 14 amino acids. The CDR3 nucleotides read TGTGCCAGCACCCGGGGAGGCTCTGGAAACACCATATATTTT. Translation: CASTRGGSGNTIYF.

In DNA, the CDR3 is TGTGCCAGCAGAACTTCCCGGGACAGTCTTAACTATGGCTACACCTTC. Translation: CASRTSRDSLNYGYTF. The chain couples TRBV27 to TRBJ1-2; 7 nucleotides line up with TRBD1. CDR1 is MNHEY and CDR2 is SMNVEV in the germline V gene (reference sequence). V shed 6 bases and J 1 base; nucleotides not matched to a gene: 11. The length of the CDR3 is 16 residues.

This rearrangement joins TRBV7-8 to TRBJ1-6; D ambiguous. CDR3 length: 14 residues. V was pared by 3 bases and J by 8 bases, with 11 bases between. Germline V gene lookup returns CDR1 SGHVS and CDR2 FQNEAQ. The CDR3 loop is CASSLEGRYSPLHF. The DNA of the CDR3 is TGTGCCAGCAGCTTGGAGGGCAGGTATTCACCCCTCCACTTT.

The gene calls are TRBV11-2 and TRBJ1-1, with D maybe TRBD1 (6 bases). Germline values: CDR1 SGHAT, CDR2 FQNNGV. CDR3 length: 15 residues. V was clipped by 1 base and J by 2 bases, with 11 bases between them. CDR3 nucleotide sequence: TGTGCCAGCAGCTTAGGTGGACAGTTAAACACTGAAGCTTTCTTT. This translates into CASSLGGQLNTEAFF.

This chain uses TRBV25-1 with TRBJ2-7; the match to TRBD1 covers 10 bases. Germline CDR1 MGHDK, CDR2 SYGVNS. The CDR3 consists of 16 residues. Losses at the gene ends were 1 base for V and 9 bases for J; bases not matched to a gene: 12. In nucleotides, the CDR3 is TGTGCCAGCAGTGAATCAGGTTGGGACAGGGGACCTGTGCAGTACTTC. As protein: CASSESGWDRGPVQYF.

This chain links TRBV6-5 with TRBJ1-2; 7 positions match TRBD1. Germline values: CDR1 MNHEY, CDR2 SVGAGI. V was clipped by 7 bases and J by 2 bases; unmatched bases: 7. The CDR3 is 14 residues long. The CDR3 DNA reads TGTGCCAGCAAGACCGGGACAGCGAACTATGGCTACACCTTC. Translated: CASKTGTANYGYTF.

This chain links TRBV27 with TRBJ1-5; D call uncertain. The CDR3 is 14 residues long. Between the trimmed V and J ends, which lost 0 bases and 3 bases, there was a span of 6 bases. From germline, CDR1 is MNHEY and CDR2 SMNVEV (reference sequence). This CDR3 is CASSLSTDNQPQHF. The CDR3 nucleotides are TGTGCCAGCAGTTTATCAACAGACAATCAGCCCCAGCATTTT.

The chain has TRBV28 and TRBJ2-7; 9 nucleotides align to TRBD1. The trim removed 7 bases at V and 3 bases at J, leaving 4 bases unmatched. There are 13 residues in the CDR3. CDR1 and CDR2 from the germline V gene are MDHEN and SYDVKM. The CDR3 DNA follows: TGTGCCAGCAACTCGGACAGGGGCTACGAGCAGTACTTC. This sequence encodes CASNSDRGYEQYF. Together with reference TRBV28 and TRBJ2-7, the CDR3 gives the full variable domain: DVKVTQSSRYLVKRTGEKVFLECVQDMDHENMFWYRQDPGLGLRLIYFSYDVKMKEKGDIPEGYSVSREKKERFSLILESASTNQTSMYLCASNSDRGYEQYFGPGTRLTVT.

This chain uses TRBV30 with TRBJ1-5; D may be TRBD1 (6 bases). V was clipped by 2 bases and J by 2 bases, with 13 bases between them. Germline assignment: CDR1 GTSNPN and CDR2 SVGIG (reference sequence). This CDR3 is built from 15 residues. This chain's CDR3 is CAWSSTGIGNQPQHF. Written as DNA, the CDR3 is TGTGCCTGGAGTTCTACAGGGATCGGCAATCAGCCCCAGCATTTT.

The chain has TRBV7-9 and TRBJ2-7, with TRBD1 as a possible D gene (5 bases). Germline lookup yields CDR1 SEHNR and CDR2 FQNEAQ (reference sequence). The CDR3 contains 18 residues. Trimming removed 7 bases at V and 5 bases at J, with 30 bases between. CDR3 sequence (DNA): TGTGCCAGCACCCAAGGACACTCCGGGCAGGGCGAATGGAACGAGCAGTACTTC. Protein sequence: CASTQGHSGQGEWNEQYF.

This clone was seen at least ten times. The gene calls are TRBV5-1 and TRBJ1-1; a possible D gene is TRBD1 (6 bases). Germline CDR1 is SGHRS and CDR2 is YFSETQ. V lost 4 bases and J lost 6, with 13 bases in between. The CDR3 loop spans 13 amino acids. CDR3 residues: CASSGTPLAEAFF. The CDR3 nucleotides are TGCGCCAGCAGCGGGACACCCCTTGCTGAAGCTTTCTTT.

This clone occurred once. The rearrangement joins TRBV25-1 to TRBJ1-2, with TRBD1 matching 10 bases. Trimming cost V 4 bases and J 10 bases; bases outside gene matches: 6. The CDR3 runs to 13 residues. The germline gives CDR1 MGHDK, CDR2 SYGVNS. CDR3 nucleotide sequence: TGTGCCAGCAGTGGCCGGGACAGGGGCCTCTACACCTTC. This gives the protein CASSGRDRGLYTF.